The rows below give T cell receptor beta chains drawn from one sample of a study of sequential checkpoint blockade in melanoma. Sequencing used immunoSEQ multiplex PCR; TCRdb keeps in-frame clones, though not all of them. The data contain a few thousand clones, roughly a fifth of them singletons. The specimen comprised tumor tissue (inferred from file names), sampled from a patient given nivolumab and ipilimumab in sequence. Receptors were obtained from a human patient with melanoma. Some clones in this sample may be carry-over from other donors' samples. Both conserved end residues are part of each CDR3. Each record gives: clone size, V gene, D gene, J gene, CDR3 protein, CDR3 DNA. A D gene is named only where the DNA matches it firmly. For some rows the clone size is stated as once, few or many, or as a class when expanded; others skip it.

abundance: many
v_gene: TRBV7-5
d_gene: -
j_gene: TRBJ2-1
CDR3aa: CASSLMPRLAGDTYNEQFF
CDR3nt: TGTGCCAGCAGCTTAATGCCACGACTAGCGGGGGATACCTACAATGAGCAGTTCTTC

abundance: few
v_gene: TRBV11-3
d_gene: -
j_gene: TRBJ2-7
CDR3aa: CASSPYGVGFSYEQYF
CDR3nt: TGTGCCAGCAGCCCCTACGGAGTTGGTTTCTCCTACGAGCAGTACTTC

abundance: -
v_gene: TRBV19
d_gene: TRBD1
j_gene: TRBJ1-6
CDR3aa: CASSMTRTGTSSYNSPLHF
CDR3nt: TGTGCCAGTAGTATGACCCGGACAGGGACGAGCTCCTATAATTCACCCCTCCACTTT

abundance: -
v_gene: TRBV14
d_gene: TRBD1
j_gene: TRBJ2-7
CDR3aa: CASSQGWTGGSYEQYF
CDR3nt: TGTGCCAGCAGCCAAGGGTGGACAGGGGGGTCCTACGAGCAGTACTTC

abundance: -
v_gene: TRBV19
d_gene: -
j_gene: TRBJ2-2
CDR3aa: CASSIPESNTGELFF
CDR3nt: TGTGCCAGTAGTATACCGGAGTCGAATACCGGGGAGCTGTTTTTT

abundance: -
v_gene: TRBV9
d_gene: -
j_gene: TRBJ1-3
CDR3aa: CASSVAPGYSGNTIYF
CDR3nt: TGTGCCAGCAGCGTAGCCCCGGGCTACTCTGGAAACACCATATATTTT

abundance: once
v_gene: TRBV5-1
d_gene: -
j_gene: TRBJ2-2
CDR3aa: CASSLVLLTGELFF
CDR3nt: TGCGCCAGCAGCTTGGTCTTACTAACCGGGGAGCTGTTTTTT

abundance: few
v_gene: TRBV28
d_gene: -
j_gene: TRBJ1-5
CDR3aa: CASSFAGEGGNQPQHF
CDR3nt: TGTGCCAGCAGTTTCGCGGGCGAGGGTGGCAATCAGCCCCAGCATTTT

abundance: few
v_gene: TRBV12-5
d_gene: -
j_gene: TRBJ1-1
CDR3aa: CASGFGVEAFF
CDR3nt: TGTGCCAGCGGGTTTGGGGTTGAAGCTTTCTTT

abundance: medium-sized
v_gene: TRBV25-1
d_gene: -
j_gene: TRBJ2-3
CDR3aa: CASSDVDKSTDTQYF
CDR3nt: TGTGCCAGCAGTGACGTGGACAAGAGCACAGATACGCAGTATTTT

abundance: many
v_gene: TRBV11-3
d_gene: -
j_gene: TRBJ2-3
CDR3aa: CASSTTGVGADTQYF
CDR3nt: TGTGCCAGCAGCACGACAGGAGTAGGCGCAGATACGCAGTATTTT

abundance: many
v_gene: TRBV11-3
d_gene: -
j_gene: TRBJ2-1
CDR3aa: CASSLVAPSYNEQFF
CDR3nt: TGTGCCAGCAGCTTAGTGGCTCCTTCCTACAATGAGCAGTTCTTC

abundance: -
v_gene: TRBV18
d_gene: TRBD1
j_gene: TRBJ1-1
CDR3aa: CASSRTGESEAFF
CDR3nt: TGTGCCAGCTCACGGACAGGGGAGTCTGAAGCTTTCTTT

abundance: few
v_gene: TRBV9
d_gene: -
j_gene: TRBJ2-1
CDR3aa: CASSVGPYNEQFF
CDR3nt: TGTGCCAGCAGCGTAGGTCCCTACAATGAGCAGTTCTTC

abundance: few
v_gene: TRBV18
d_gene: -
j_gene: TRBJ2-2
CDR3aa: CASSLGQPNTGELFF
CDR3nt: TGTGCCAGCTCACTGGGACAACCGAACACCGGGGAGCTGTTTTTT

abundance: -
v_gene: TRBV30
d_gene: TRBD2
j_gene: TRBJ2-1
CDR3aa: CAWQLAGVEQFF
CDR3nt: TGTGCCTGGCAGCTAGCGGGGGTGGAGCAGTTCTTC